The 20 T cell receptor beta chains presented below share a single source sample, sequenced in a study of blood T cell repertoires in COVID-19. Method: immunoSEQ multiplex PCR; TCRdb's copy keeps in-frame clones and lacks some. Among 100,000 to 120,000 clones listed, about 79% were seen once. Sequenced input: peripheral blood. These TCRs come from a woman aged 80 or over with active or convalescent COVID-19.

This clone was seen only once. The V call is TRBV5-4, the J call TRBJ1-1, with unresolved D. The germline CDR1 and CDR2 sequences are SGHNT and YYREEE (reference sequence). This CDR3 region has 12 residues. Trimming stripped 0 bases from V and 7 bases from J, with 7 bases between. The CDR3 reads CASSLGQDEAFF. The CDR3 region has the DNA TGTGCCAGCAGCTTGGGGCAGGATGAAGCTTTCTTT.

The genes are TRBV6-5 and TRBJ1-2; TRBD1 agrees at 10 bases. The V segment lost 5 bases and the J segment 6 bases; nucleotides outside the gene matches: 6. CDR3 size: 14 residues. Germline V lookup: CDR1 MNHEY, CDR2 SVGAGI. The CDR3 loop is CASSRPGQGHGYTF. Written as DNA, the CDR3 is TGTGCCAGCAGTCGTCCGGGACAGGGGCATGGCTACACCTTC.

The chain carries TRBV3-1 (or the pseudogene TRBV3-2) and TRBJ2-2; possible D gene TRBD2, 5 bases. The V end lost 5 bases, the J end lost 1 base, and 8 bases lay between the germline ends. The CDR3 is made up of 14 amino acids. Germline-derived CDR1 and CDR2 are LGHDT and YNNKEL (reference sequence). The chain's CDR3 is CASSGGWNTGELFF. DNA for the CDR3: TGTGCCAGCAGCGGAGGCTGGAACACCGGGGAGCTGTTTTTT.

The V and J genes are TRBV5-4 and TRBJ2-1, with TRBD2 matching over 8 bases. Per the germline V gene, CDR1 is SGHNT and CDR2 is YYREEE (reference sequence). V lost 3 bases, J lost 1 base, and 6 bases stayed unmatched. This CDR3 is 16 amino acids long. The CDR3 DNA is TGTGCCAGCAGCTCCCCCCCTAGCGGGTCCTACAATGAGCAGTTCTTC. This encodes CASSSPPSGSYNEQFF.

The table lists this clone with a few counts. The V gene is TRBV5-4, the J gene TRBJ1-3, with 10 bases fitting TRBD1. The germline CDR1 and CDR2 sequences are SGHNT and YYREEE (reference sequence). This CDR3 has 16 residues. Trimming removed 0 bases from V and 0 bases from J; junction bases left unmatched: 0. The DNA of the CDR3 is TGTGCCAGCAGCTTGGGGACAGGGGGCTCTGGAAACACCATATATTTT. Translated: CASSLGTGGSGNTIYF.

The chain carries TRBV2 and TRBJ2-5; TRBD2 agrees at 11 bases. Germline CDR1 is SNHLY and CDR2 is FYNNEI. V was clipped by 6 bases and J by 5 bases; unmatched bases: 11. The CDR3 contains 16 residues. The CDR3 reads CASSHGLAGWRETQYF. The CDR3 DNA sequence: TGTGCCAGCAGCCACGGACTAGCGGGCTGGAGGGAGACCCAGTACTTC.

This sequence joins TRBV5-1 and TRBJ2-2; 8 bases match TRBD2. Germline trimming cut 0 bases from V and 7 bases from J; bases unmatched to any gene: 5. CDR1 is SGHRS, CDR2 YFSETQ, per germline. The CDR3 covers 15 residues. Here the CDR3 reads CASSLGRAGDGELFF. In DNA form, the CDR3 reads TGCGCCAGCAGCTTGGGTCGAGCGGGAGACGGGGAGCTGTTTTTT.

CDR3 loop: CASSLASGYNEKLFF. CDR3 bases: TGTGCCAGCAGCTTGGCCAGCGGATATAATGAAAAACTGTTTTTT. V and J are TRBV5-6 and TRBJ1-4, with D unclear. Per the germline V gene, CDR1 is SGHDT and CDR2 is YYEEEE. Trimming stripped 0 bases from V and 4 bases from J, with 10 bases between. The CDR3 covers 15 residues.

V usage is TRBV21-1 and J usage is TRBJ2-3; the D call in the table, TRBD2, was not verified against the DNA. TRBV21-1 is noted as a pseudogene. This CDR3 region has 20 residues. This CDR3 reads CASSARLAGEGVSGTDTQYF. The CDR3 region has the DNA TGTGCCAGCAGCGCCCGACTAGCGGGAGAGGGGGTTAGTGGCACAGATACGCAGTATTTT.

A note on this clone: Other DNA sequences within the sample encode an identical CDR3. The CDR3 DNA reads TGTGCCAGCAGCGTAGGGGGGACTGTCAATGAGCAGTTCTTC. Its protein is CASSVGGTVNEQFF. J is TRBJ2-1 and V is TRBV9; a weak D match, TRBD2 (6 bases). V was clipped by 0 bases and J by 6 bases, with 10 bases between them. Germline-derived CDR1 and CDR2 are SGDLS and YYNGEE. The CDR3 totals 14 residues.

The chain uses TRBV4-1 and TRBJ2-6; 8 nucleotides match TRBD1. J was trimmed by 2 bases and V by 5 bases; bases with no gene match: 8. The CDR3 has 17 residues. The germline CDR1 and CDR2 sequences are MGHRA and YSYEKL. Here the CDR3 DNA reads TGCGCCAGCAGCGAATCGACAGGGGCTGCTGGGGCCAACGTCCTGACTTTC. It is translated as CASSESTGAAGANVLTF.

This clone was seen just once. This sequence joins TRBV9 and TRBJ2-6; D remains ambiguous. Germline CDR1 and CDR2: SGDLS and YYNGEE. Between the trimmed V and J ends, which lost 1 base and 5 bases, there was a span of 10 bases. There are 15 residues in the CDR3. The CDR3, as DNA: TGTGCCAGCAGCGTATTCATTAGCCGGGCCAACGTCCTGACTTTC. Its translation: CASSVFISRANVLTF. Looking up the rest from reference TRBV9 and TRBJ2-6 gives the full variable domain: DSGVTQTPKHLITATGQRVTLRCSPRSGDLSVYWYQQSLDQGLQFLIQYYNGEERAKGNILERFSAQQFPDLHSELNLSSLELGDSALYFCASSVFISRANVLTFGAGSRLTVL.

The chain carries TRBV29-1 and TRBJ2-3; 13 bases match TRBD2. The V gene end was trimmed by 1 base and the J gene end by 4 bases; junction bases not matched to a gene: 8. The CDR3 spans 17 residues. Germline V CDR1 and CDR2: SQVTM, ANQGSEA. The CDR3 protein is CSVEARLAGGIADTQYF. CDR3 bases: TGCAGCGTTGAAGCCCGACTAGCGGGAGGCATCGCAGATACGCAGTATTTT.

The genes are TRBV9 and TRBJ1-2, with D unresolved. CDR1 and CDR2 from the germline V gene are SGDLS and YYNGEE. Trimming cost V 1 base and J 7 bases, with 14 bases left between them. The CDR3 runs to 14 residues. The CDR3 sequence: CASSVQAQSVGYTF. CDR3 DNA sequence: TGTGCCAGCAGCGTACAGGCCCAATCTGTTGGCTACACCTTC.

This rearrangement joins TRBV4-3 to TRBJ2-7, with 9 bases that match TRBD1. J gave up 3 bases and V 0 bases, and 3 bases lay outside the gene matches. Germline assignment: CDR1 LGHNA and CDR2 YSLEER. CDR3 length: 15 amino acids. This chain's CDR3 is CASSQERDRVYEQYF. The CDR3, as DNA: TGCGCCAGCAGCCAAGAGCGGGACAGGGTCTACGAGCAGTACTTC.

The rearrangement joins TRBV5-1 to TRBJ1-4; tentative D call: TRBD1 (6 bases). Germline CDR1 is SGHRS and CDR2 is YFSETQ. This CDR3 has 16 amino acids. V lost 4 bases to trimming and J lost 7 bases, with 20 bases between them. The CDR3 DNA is TGCGCCAGCAGCAGCCAACAGGGATTATTAGGTGAAAAACTGTTTTTT. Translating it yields CASSSQQGLLGEKLFF.

The CDR3 region has the DNA TGTGCCATCAGTGAGTCGCAGTTCTACGAGCAGTACTTC. Its protein product is CAISESQFYEQYF. This chain connects TRBV10-3 to TRBJ2-7; no definite D call. This CDR3 has 13 residues. V was pared by 0 bases and J by 3 bases, with 6 bases between. Germline CDR1 ENHRY, CDR2 SYGVKD.

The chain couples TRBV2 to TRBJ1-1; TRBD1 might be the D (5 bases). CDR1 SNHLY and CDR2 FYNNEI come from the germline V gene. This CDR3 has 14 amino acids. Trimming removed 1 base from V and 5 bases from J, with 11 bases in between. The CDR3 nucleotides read TGTGCCAGCAGTGAAGTAACGGGGGGAACTGAAGCTTTCTTT. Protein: CASSEVTGGTEAFF.

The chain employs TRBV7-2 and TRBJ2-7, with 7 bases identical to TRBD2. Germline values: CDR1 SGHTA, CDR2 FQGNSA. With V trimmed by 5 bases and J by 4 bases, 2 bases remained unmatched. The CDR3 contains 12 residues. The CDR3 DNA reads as TGTGCCAGCAGCCCCGGGGGGTACGAGCAGTACTTC. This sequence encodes CASSPGGYEQYF.

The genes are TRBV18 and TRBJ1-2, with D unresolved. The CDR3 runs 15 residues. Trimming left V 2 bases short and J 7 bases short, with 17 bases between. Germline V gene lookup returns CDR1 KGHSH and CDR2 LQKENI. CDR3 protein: CASSPESQGGGGYTF. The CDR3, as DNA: TGTGCCAGCTCACCAGAAAGTCAAGGAGGTGGTGGCTACACCTTC.